This TCR beta chain appears in the sequencing data of a study of blood T cell repertoires in COVID-19. Enrollees, about 18 to 95 years old, lived in around 23 US areas. Cohort placement rested on clinical history that participants reported themselves. TCRdb's copy holds only in-frame clones and misses some; the assay was immunoSEQ multiplex PCR. Of roughly 190,000 clones listed, about 85% are singletons. CDR3 size: 13 residues. V lost 3 bases and J lost 11; bases outside the gene matches: 5. Per germline, CDR1 SNHLY and CDR2 FYNNEI. This clonotype originated in a woman aged 25 to 45 who had recovered from COVID-19. The specimen sequenced was PBMCs or T cells enriched from blood (not recorded which). The chain carries TRBV2 and TRBJ1-2; 11 bases align to TRBD1. This CDR3 is CASSDWDRGRYTF. The DNA of the CDR3 is TGTGCCAGCAGTGATTGGGACAGGGGGAGGTACACCTTC.